This is a list of T cell receptor beta chains from one sample in a study of blood T cell repertoires in COVID-19. Sequencing was performed with immunoSEQ multiplex PCR; in TCRdb, only in-frame clones are kept and a portion is missing. The repertoire holds around 220,000 clones, with roughly nine tenths as singletons. The specimen sequenced was peripheral blood. These receptors originate from a man aged 35-49 years with active or convalescent COVID-19. Each CDR3 is given with its conserved first and last residue. The D gene is left open where the match is weak. The listing skips clone size in some rows; elsewhere it reads once, few, many or a size class.

V gene,D gene,clone size,J gene,CDR3 DNA,CDR3 protein
TRBV7-2,TRBD1,once,TRBJ1-4,TGTGCCAGCAAAGAGGCCAGGGGGATAGGAAAACTGTTTTTT,CASKEARGIGKLFF
TRBV12-3/TRBV12-4,.,.,TRBJ1-2,TGTGCCAGCAGTCCTCGCCAGGGGAGCGGCTACACCTTC,CASSPRQGSGYTF
TRBV7-3,TRBD1,.,TRBJ2-5,TGTGCCAGCAGCCACGGGACAGCTCAAGAGACCCAGTACTTC,CASSHGTAQETQYF
TRBV2,.,.,TRBJ1-4,TGTGCCAGCAGTGAATTCGGAACGGAGGGTGAAAAACTGTTTTTT,CASSEFGTEGEKLFF
TRBV30,.,few,TRBJ1-4,TGTGCCTGGAGTCTAGACAGGAATGAAAAACTGTTTTTT,CAWSLDRNEKLFF
TRBV5-1,TRBD1,.,TRBJ2-3,TGCGCCAGCAGCTTCACAGGGGGCTACACAGATACGCAGTATTTT,CASSFTGGYTDTQYF
TRBV28,TRBD2,.,TRBJ2-7,TGTGCCAGCAGTTCCGTCGACACTTTTTCGGCGGGAGGAAGCCACGAGCAGTACTTC,CASSSVDTFSAGGSHEQYF
TRBV27,.,.,TRBJ1-4,TGTGCCAGCAGAGGTACAGGGTTGGGTGAAAAACTGTTTTTT,CASRGTGLGEKLFF
TRBV4-2,TRBD2,.,TRBJ2-1,TGTGCCAGCAGCCAAGCCGGGACTAGCGGTCACAATGAGCAGTTCTTC,CASSQAGTSGHNEQFF
TRBV19,TRBD2,.,TRBJ2-3,TGTGCCAGTAGTGTACTAGCGACCACAGATACGCAGTATTTT,CASSVLATTDTQYF
TRBV28,.,.,TRBJ1-1,TGTGCCAGCAGTTCAAATGAAGCTTTCTTT,CASSSNEAFF
TRBV12-5,.,.,TRBJ1-1,TGTGCTAGTGGTCTCGGACAGGAAGCTTTCTTT,CASGLGQEAFF
TRBV7-8,TRBD2,once,TRBJ2-5,TGTGCCAGCAGCTTAAGCAATCCGGGACTAGCGGGAAGAAGAGAGACCCAGTACTTC,CASSLSNPGLAGRRETQYF
TRBV28,TRBD1,.,TRBJ1-6,TGTGCCAGCAGTCTCGAAATGGACAGGGGGGAGACTCCACCCCTCCACTTT,CASSLEMDRGETPPLHF
TRBV29-1,TRBD1,.,TRBJ1-2,TGCAGCGTTGATGAGGGGGCTGGTGGCTACACCTTC,CSVDEGAGGYTF
TRBV30,.,.,TRBJ1-6,TGTGCCTGGAGTCGGGGAGGAGGGTTCCACTTT,CAWSRGGGFHF
TRBV6-6,.,.,TRBJ2-2,TGTGCCAGCAACCCTCAGGGTAAACGCACCGGGGAGCTGTTTTTT,CASNPQGKRTGELFF
TRBV9,.,.,TRBJ2-1,TGTGCCAGCAGTCGGAGAGGGGAGCCAGGGCCCTTGGAGGGTGAGCAGTTCTTC,CASSRRGEPGPLEGEQFF
TRBV19,.,once,TRBJ1-2,TGTGCCAGTAGTACGGACAAGACTCTCTATGGCTACACCTTC,CASSTDKTLYGYTF
TRBV5-4,TRBD1,few,TRBJ1-6,TGTGCCAGCAGCACCGGACAGGGCGGTTCACCCCTCCACTTT,CASSTGQGGSPLHF
TRBV2,.,.,TRBJ2-5,TGTGCCAGCACCCGAGAGGGTAGCTATGGAGAGACCCAGTACTTC,CASTREGSYGETQYF
TRBV11-2,.,once,TRBJ2-7,TGTGCCAGCAGCTTAGAGTTTTACGGCAGGGTGGTTTCCTACGAGCAGTACTTC,CASSLEFYGRVVSYEQYF
TRBV10-1,TRBD1,.,TRBJ1-2,TGCGCCAGCCCCAGGACAGGGGCTAACTATGGCTACACCTTC,CASPRTGANYGYTF
TRBV6-5,TRBD1,.,TRBJ1-1,TGTGCCAGCAGTTACTTGGGACAGCCGCCGAACACTGAAGCTTTCTTT,CASSYLGQPPNTEAFF
TRBV10-3,TRBD2,.,TRBJ2-1,TGTGCCATCAGTGATTTGTCTAGCGGGCACAATGAGCAGTTCTTC,CAISDLSSGHNEQFF
TRBV9,.,.,TRBJ2-3,TGTGCCAGCAGCGTAGGAGTTAGGGCAGGGGTCACAGATACGCAGTATTTT,CASSVGVRAGVTDTQYF
TRBV28,TRBD2,.,TRBJ2-1,TGTGCCAGCAGTTCACCTCGAGGGAGCGGCGGGGGTGAGCAGTTCTTC,CASSSPRGSGGGEQFF
TRBV19,.,.,TRBJ1-3,TGTGCCAGTAGTAGCCAGGACTCTGGAAACACCATATATTTT,CASSSQDSGNTIYF
TRBV6-5,TRBD2,.,TRBJ2-1,TGTGCCAGCAGTACGACCGGGACTAGCTTCCATGAGCAGTTCTTC,CASSTTGTSFHEQFF
TRBV10-3,TRBD1,.,TRBJ1-2,TGTGCCATCAGGGAGACGACAGGGCCGGCTAACTATGGCTACACCTTC,CAIRETTGPANYGYTF
TRBV12-3/TRBV12-4,TRBD1,few,TRBJ1-2,TGTGCCAGCAGTACAGGGGACTATGGCTACACCTTC,CASSTGDYGYTF
TRBV5-5,TRBD1,.,TRBJ1-5,TGTGCCAGCAGCTTGGCCCCCAGGGGGCAAGTAGGTCAGCCCCAGCATTTT,CASSLAPRGQVGQPQHF
TRBV10-3,TRBD2,.,TRBJ2-3,TGTGCCATCAGTGAAGGAGCGGGGGCCGGAAATACGCAGTATTTT,CAISEGAGAGNTQYF
TRBV18,TRBD2,.,TRBJ2-1,TGTGCCAGCTCACCAGGTCGGCTAGCGGGAGCACTTTCGGCTTACAATGAGCAGTTCTTC,CASSPGRLAGALSAYNEQFF
TRBV27,.,.,TRBJ1-2,TGTGCCAGCAGTTTATGGTCAGGTACCATCTCAGGCTACACCTTC,CASSLWSGTISGYTF
TRBV7-8,.,.,TRBJ1-1,TGTGCCAGCAGCTTATCCTCTCAAAGCCCGAGCACTGAAGCTTTCTTT,CASSLSSQSPSTEAFF